This T cell receptor (beta chain) stems from a study of early T cells in non-severe SARS-CoV-2 infection. Across the whole study: Bulk RNA taken from unsorted whole blood was sequenced, leaving chains unpaired. Findings and caveats of the study: The matching step, a VDJdb search, favored anti-spike CD8 responses and missed private and CD4 specificities.

The V gene lost 3 bases and the J gene lost 2 bases, with 10 bases spanning the gap. The CDR3 has 14 amino acids. The germline V gene encodes CDR1 SGHDT and CDR2 YYEEEE. cDNA molecules, individually, were tagged with unique molecular identifiers. Each CDR3 protein is one row after TCRdb ran MiXCR on the 5' RACE reads. The sample yields some 40,000 distinct CDR3 sequences, more than 9% seen once. This clonotype was recorded at least ten times. Its antigen is unidentified. Sequencing was performed on whole blood. This TCR was sampled from an adult who was a healthcare worker with PCR-confirmed SARS-CoV-2 infection or an uninfected control (not recorded which). This chain uses TRBV5-6 with TRBJ2-3, with D unresolved. The chain's CDR3 is CASSSGPNTDTQYF. CDR3 DNA sequence: TGTGCCAGCAGCTCCGGACCAAACACAGATACGCAGTATTTT.